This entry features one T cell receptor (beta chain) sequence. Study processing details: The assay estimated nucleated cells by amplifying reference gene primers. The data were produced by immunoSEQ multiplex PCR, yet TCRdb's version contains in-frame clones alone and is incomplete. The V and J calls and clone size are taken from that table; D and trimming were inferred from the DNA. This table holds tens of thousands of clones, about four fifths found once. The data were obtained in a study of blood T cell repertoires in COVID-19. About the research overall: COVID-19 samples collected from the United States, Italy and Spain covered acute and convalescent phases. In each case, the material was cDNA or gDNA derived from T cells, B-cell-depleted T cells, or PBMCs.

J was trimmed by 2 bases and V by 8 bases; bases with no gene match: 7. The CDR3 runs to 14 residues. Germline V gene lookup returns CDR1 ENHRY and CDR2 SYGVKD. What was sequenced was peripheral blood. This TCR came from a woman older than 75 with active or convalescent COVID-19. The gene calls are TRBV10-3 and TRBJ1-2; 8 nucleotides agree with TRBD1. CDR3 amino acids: CAIWEGQGNYGYTF. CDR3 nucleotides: TGTGCCATCTGGGAAGGACAGGGAAACTATGGCTACACCTTC.